The following is a T cell receptor (beta chain) sequence with its context. Its specificity is unknown. The sample comes from a study of T cell responses to AZD1222 COVID-19 vaccine. Study details: Second doses were pooled across both intervals (about 4 or about 12 weeks).

Whole-study findings and limits: As reported, nearly half of all spike-specific TCRs target variant regions that are unmutated. Just a handful of people given AZD1222 tested seropositive at baseline. Spike was spanned by vaccine-associated CD4 TCRs, with dominance at 160-218 and 743-854.

Germline-derived CDR1 and CDR2 are LGHNA and YSLEER. Trimming removed 0 bases at V and 5 bases at J, with 8 bases between. The CDR3 totals 13 residues. Only in-frame clones appear in the TCRdb table, and some are missing; sequencing was by immunoSEQ multiplex PCR. The sample lists 100,000 to 150,000 clones, around 90% seen once, with 3.5% to 4.5% in the top ten. The TCR was taken from an adult in good health. The source material was peripheral blood, sampled on day 0 of AZD1222 vaccination. The chain is built from TRBV4-3 and TRBJ2-7, with D hard to call. The CDR3 reads CASSQDLVDEQYF. The CDR3 nucleotides read TGCGCCAGCAGCCAAGATCTGGTAGACGAGCAGTACTTC.